This T cell receptor beta chain was found in a study of blood T cells in healthy people across ages. Study-level results: Versus aged donors, long-lived donors had higher diversity and more naive CD4+ cells.

Donors were systemically healthy Caucasian individuals from Russia aged roughly 6 to 100 years. Donors each provided ten milliliters of peripheral blood. Isolated PBMCs totaled at least 7 million in each sample. The CDR3 runs to 14 residues. V was pared by 3 bases and J by 9 bases, with 15 bases between. Germline-derived CDR1 and CDR2 are ENHRY and SYGVKD. Comment on this clonotype: Its matching antigen is unknown.

Combining a sample-barcoded 5' primer with a J-beta primer mix, a second PCR ran for about 7 to 12 cycles. TCRdb processed the 5' RACE reads anew with MiXCR; each CDR3 protein has one entry. Here the sample spans around 1,100,000 distinct CDR3 sequences, 35% to 40% being singletons. The receptor was derived from a man younger than 35 in good health. The sequencing input was blood. The V gene is TRBV10-3, the J gene TRBJ1-5; no reliable D call. This CDR3 reads CAISDRTGISPQHF. Here the CDR3 DNA reads TGTGCCATCAGTGACCGGACGGGGATATCGCCCCAGCATTTT.